This TCR beta chain was sequenced in a study of early T cells in non-severe SARS-CoV-2 infection. About the study: Sequencing used unsorted whole-blood bulk RNA, so chains lack pairing. General study findings and limits: Using VDJdb, the matching emphasized anti-spike CD8 responses while missing private and CD4 specificities.

This clonotype was seen a handful of times. What it binds is not known. J gave up 0 bases and V 3 bases, and 1 base lay outside the gene matches. Germline lookup yields CDR1 LNHNV and CDR2 YYDKDF (reference sequence). The CDR3 sequence is 14 residues long. TCRdb re-analysed the 5' RACE reads in MiXCR, keeping a single row per CDR3 protein. The repertoire includes about 58,000 distinct CDR3 sequences, over 10% of them detected once, and about 4% sits in the top ten. The sequence was collected from an adult who was a healthcare worker with PCR-confirmed SARS-CoV-2 infection or an uninfected control (not recorded which). Source material: whole blood. The chain couples TRBV15 to TRBJ1-1; 7 bases are a match to TRBD1. CDR3 loop: CATSRDRMNTEAFF. In DNA, the CDR3 is TGTGCCACCAGCAGGGACAGGATGAACACTGAAGCTTTCTTT.